In this sample, the clone carrying this T cell receptor (beta chain) turned up many times. This entry comes from a study of T cells after posttransplantation cyclophosphamide. This CDR3 has 16 residues. CDR1 and CDR2 from the germline V gene are SGHRS and YFSETQ. J lost 3 bases, V lost 0 bases, and 3 bases had no gene match. Libraries were prepared by immunoSEQ multiplex PCR; TCRdb keeps only in-frame clonotypes and omits some of them. This repertoire holds approximately 39,000 clones, and none appear only once. The specimen sequenced was PBMCs. The sequence was collected from a man aged 50 to 60 in good health, CMV-negative, and a related stem cell transplant donor. The chain links TRBV5-1 to TRBJ2-2, with TRBD1 matching over 9 bases. The CDR3 protein is CASSLGDRGDTGELFF. The CDR3 DNA reads TGCGCCAGCAGCTTGGGAGACAGGGGGGACACCGGGGAGCTGTTTTTT.